The next 31 T cell receptor beta chains were all read from a single sample in a study of CD8 T cells in Susac syndrome. RNA totalling about 0.45 to 1 ug underwent reverse transcription with random hexamers. Via MiXCR, TCRdb re-called the immunoSEQ multiplex PCR reads, giving one row per CDR3 protein. The sample records about 300,000 distinct CDR3 sequences, about nine tenths being singletons. Sequenced input: CD8+ T cells from PBMCs. Receptors were obtained from a human donor with multiple sclerosis.

This clonotype has a handful of counts. This CDR3 is CASSPEADTQYF. The CDR3 bases are TGTGCCAGCAGCCCCGAGGCAGATACGCAGTATTTT. The chain employs TRBV9 and TRBJ2-3; unclear D gene. CDR1 SGDLS and CDR2 YYNGEE come from the germline V gene. The CDR3 has 12 amino acids. V shed 4 bases and J shed 4 bases, with 7 bases lying between them.

The V gene is TRBV27, the J gene TRBJ2-1, with 8 bases fitting TRBD1. V shed 4 bases, J shed 7 bases, and the junction held 9 bases outside the gene matches. Germline CDR1 is MNHEY and CDR2 is SMNVEV (reference sequence). CDR3 length equals 15 residues. CDR3 loop: CASSSGQGRWNEQFF. Written as DNA, the CDR3 is TGTGCCAGCAGTTCTGGACAGGGCCGGTGGAATGAGCAGTTCTTC.

The V and J genes are TRBV27 and TRBJ2-1; 11 nucleotides match TRBD2. Germline values: CDR1 MNHEY, CDR2 SMNVEV (reference sequence). V lost 4 bases to trimming and J lost 4 bases; unmatched junction nucleotides: 6. The CDR3 length is 16 residues. The CDR3 DNA follows: TGTGCCAGCAGTTATTCCGGGACTAGCGGTTACAATGAGCAGTTCTTC. Protein sequence: CASSYSGTSGYNEQFF.

The V call is TRBV19, the J call TRBJ2-1; 7 bases agree with TRBD2. Germline V gene sequence: CDR1 LNHDA, CDR2 SQIVND (reference sequence). The length of the CDR3 is 14 residues. CDR3 DNA: TGTGCTGCCGGTCCTAGCGGCCTTTACAATGAGCAGTTCTTC. It is translated as CAAGPSGLYNEQFF.

The chain carries TRBV6-6 and TRBJ2-2; D is perhaps TRBD2 (5 bases). The CDR3 extends over 16 amino acids. Trimming stripped 4 bases from V and 5 bases from J, with 17 bases between. Germline V gene sequence: CDR1 MNHNY, CDR2 SVGAGI (reference sequence). CDR3 nucleotides: TGTGCCAGCAGTTTTTTCCTAGCCGGGGAGACCGGGGAGCTGTTTTTT. Translation: CASSFFLAGETGELFF.

Written as DNA, the CDR3 is TGTGCCAGCAGCCCCCTCGGGTCCCGGACTAGCGGATACAATGAGCAGTTCTTC. Translated: CASSPLGSRTSGYNEQFF. The chain has TRBV6-1 and TRBJ2-1; TRBD2 matches 10 bases. Germline V lookup: CDR1 MNHNS, CDR2 SASEGT. CDR3 length: 18 amino acids. Germline trimming cut 6 bases from V and 4 bases from J; bases unmatched to any gene: 15.

The sample holds a few counts of this clonotype. This chain connects TRBV29-1 to TRBJ2-7; 8 bases are shared with TRBD2. Per the germline V gene, CDR1 is SQVTM and CDR2 is ANQGSEA. V lost 7 bases, J lost 6 bases, and 8 bases stayed unmatched. The CDR3 runs 12 residues. The chain's CDR3 is CSARGGASEQYF. The CDR3 DNA sequence: TGCAGCGCTCGGGGGGGGGCGAGCGAGCAGTACTTC.

V is TRBV6-5 and J is TRBJ2-5, with D perhaps matching TRBD1 or TRBD2 (5 bases each). This CDR3 comprises 16 residues. Looked up from germline, CDR1 is MNHEY and CDR2 is SVGAGI. V gave up 0 bases and J gave up 3 bases, with 14 bases separating them. CDR3 residues: CASSYSIGDLKETQYF. The CDR3 region has the DNA TGTGCCAGCAGTTACTCTATAGGGGACCTTAAAGAGACCCAGTACTTC.

The genes are TRBV25-1 and TRBJ1-1; D is possibly TRBD1 (5 bases). In germline, CDR1 is MGHDK, CDR2 SYGVNS. Deletions cut 2 bases from V and 8 bases from J, with 18 bases between. The CDR3 consists of 15 residues. In DNA, the CDR3 is TGTGCCAGCAGTGAAGAAATGTTTCGGGCAGGGGAAGCTTTCTTT. This translates into CASSEEMFRAGEAFF.

V is TRBV5-4 and J is TRBJ1-3; D is uncertain. CDR1 is SGHNT, CDR2 YYREEE, per germline (reference sequence). V lost 0 bases and J lost 5, with 6 bases in between. The CDR3 has 13 amino acids. The chain's CDR3 is CASSLDGRNTIYF. The DNA of the CDR3 is TGTGCCAGCAGCTTGGATGGAAGAAACACCATATATTTT.

The rearrangement links TRBV2 to TRBJ2-5; D not certain. The V gene lost 8 bases and the J gene lost 4 bases, with 8 bases spanning the gap. This CDR3 spans 11 amino acids. Germline V gene sequence: CDR1 SNHLY, CDR2 FYNNEI. CDR3 sequence (DNA): TGTGCCAGCGGGTACTTAGAGACCCAGTACTTC. This encodes CASGYLETQYF.

This clonotype was picked up a small number of times. The chain combines TRBV7-9 with TRBJ2-7, with 11 nucleotides matching TRBD1. V gave up 5 bases and J gave up 0 bases; unmatched junction bases: 3. Germline values: CDR1 SEHNR, CDR2 FQNEAQ (reference sequence). CDR3 length: 15 amino acids. DNA for the CDR3: TGTGCCAGCAGCACCGGACAGGGGGCCTCCTACGAGCAGTACTTC. It codes for CASSTGQGASYEQYF.

The chain couples TRBV24-1 to TRBJ2-2, with TRBD1 identical over 9 bases. J gave up 5 bases and V 9 bases, and 3 bases lay outside the gene matches. Germline CDR1 is KGHDR and CDR2 is SFDVKD. The CDR3 is made up of 13 amino acids. In nucleotides, the CDR3 is TGTGCCACCGGGACAGGGTGGACCGGGGAGCTGTTTTTT. The encoded protein is CATGTGWTGELFF.

The rearrangement joins TRBV9 to TRBJ2-5, with 9 bases identical to TRBD2. J gave up 2 bases and V 3 bases, and 14 bases lay outside the gene matches. CDR1 is SGDLS, CDR2 YYNGEE, per germline. This CDR3 has 18 residues. This CDR3 is CASSGKLLAGSKQETQYF. In nucleotides, the CDR3 is TGTGCCAGCAGCGGAAAATTGCTAGCGGGAAGTAAGCAAGAGACCCAGTACTTC.

The rearrangement joins TRBV30 to TRBJ1-5; TRBD1 is a possible D gene (5 bases). The germline V and J ends were trimmed by 0 bases and 6 bases, with 9 bases remaining between them. CDR3 size: 13 residues. Germline V gene sequence: CDR1 GTSNPN, CDR2 SVGIG (reference sequence). CDR3 bases: TGTGCCTGGAGTGTAGGGACCACTCAGCCCCAGCATTTT. As protein: CAWSVGTTQPQHF.

The chain couples TRBV4-2 to TRBJ1-5; the D gene is possibly TRBD1 (5 bases). The CDR3 consists of 17 residues. Germline values: CDR1 LGHNA, CDR2 YNFKEQ. Trimming cost V 1 base and J 0 bases, with 13 bases left between them. The CDR3 is CASSQVETDYSNQPQHF. The CDR3 nucleotides read TGTGCCAGCAGCCAAGTGGAGACAGATTATAGCAATCAGCCCCAGCATTTT.

The rearrangement links TRBV25-1 to TRBJ1-4; TRBD1 might be the D (6 bases). Per germline, CDR1 MGHDK and CDR2 SYGVNS. The V end was cut by 5 bases, the J end by 0 bases, with 7 bases between. This CDR3 comprises 14 residues. CDR3 region: CASSQGTTNEKLFF. CDR3 coding DNA: TGTGCCAGCAGTCAGGGGACAACTAATGAAAAACTGTTTTTT.

The chain is built from TRBV7-2 and TRBJ2-3, with D perhaps matching TRBD1 (5 bases). Trimming pared 4 bases from V and 2 bases from J, leaving 13 bases between. CDR3 length: 15 amino acids. Germline lookup yields CDR1 SGHTA and CDR2 FQGNSA. CDR3 bases: TGTGCCAGCAGCTATCAGGGCGCTCTCACAGATACGCAGTATTTT. Protein: CASSYQGALTDTQYF.

The CDR3 sequence is CASSRDRVRYEQYF. For the CDR3, the DNA is TGTGCCAGCAGTCGGGATCGGGTTCGCTACGAGCAGTACTTC. The chain combines TRBV7-3 with TRBJ2-7; weak D call: TRBD2 (5 bases). Germline V lookup: CDR1 SGHTA, CDR2 FQGTGA. Trimming took off 6 bases at V and 3 bases at J, with 15 bases between the two ends. The CDR3 contains 14 residues.

This chain connects TRBV4-2 to TRBJ2-7, with 9 bases identical to TRBD2. This CDR3 has 14 residues. CDR1 LGHNA and CDR2 YNFKEQ come from the germline V gene. The V segment lost 4 bases and the J segment 5 bases; nucleotides outside the gene matches: 6. The CDR3 is CASSRRTSVHEQYF. The CDR3 DNA sequence: TGTGCCAGCAGCCGCAGGACTAGCGTCCACGAGCAGTACTTC.

On this clonotype: One junction end disagrees with the germline gene, perhaps due to a read error. The V gene is TRBV7-7, the J gene TRBJ2-7, with 11 bases aligning to TRBD2. Germline CDR1 and CDR2: SSHAT and FNYEAQ (reference sequence). This CDR3 contains 18 residues. This CDR3 reads CASSLCSTSGIPGCEQYF. Written as DNA, the CDR3 is TGTGCTAGCAGCTTATGCTCGACTAGCGGGATCCCCGGGTGCGAGCAGTACTTC.

This chain connects TRBV5-4 to TRBJ2-7; 7 bases agree with TRBD1. V was pared by 5 bases and J by 2 bases, with 4 bases of the junction left unmatched. CDR1 is SGHNT, CDR2 YYREEE, per germline (reference sequence). This CDR3 contains 13 residues. The CDR3 loop reads CASRNRGAYEQYF. The CDR3 DNA is TGTGCCAGCAGAAACAGGGGAGCCTACGAGCAGTACTTC.

This chain joins TRBV7-9 and TRBJ2-5, with 9 positions matching TRBD2. The CDR3 loop spans 14 amino acids. V shed 8 bases, J shed 1 base, and the junction held 5 bases outside the gene matches. Germline values: CDR1 SEHNR, CDR2 FQNEAQ (reference sequence). In DNA form, the CDR3 reads TGTGCCAGCCAGCGGGGGGAGACCCAAGAGACCCAGTACTTC. Translating gives CASQRGETQETQYF.

The chain couples TRBV7-8 to TRBJ2-1; D may be TRBD1 or TRBD2 (6 bases each). The germline V gene has CDR1 SGHVS and CDR2 FQNEAQ. This CDR3 comprises 15 residues. The V gene lost 3 bases and the J gene lost 5 bases, with 14 bases spanning the gap. CDR3 DNA sequence: TGTGCCAGCAGCTTGATTCCGGGGGCCAACAATGAGCAGTTCTTC. Translating it yields CASSLIPGANNEQFF. Full variable domain (missing parts from reference TRBV7-8 and TRBJ2-1): GAGVSQSPRYKVAKRGQDVALRCDPISGHVSLFWYQQALGQGPEFLTYFQNEAQLDKSGLPSDRFFAERPEGSVSTLKIQRTQQEDSAVYLCASSLIPGANNEQFFGPGTRLTVL.

The V gene is TRBV12-3 or TRBV12-4, the J gene TRBJ2-5, with D hard to call. Trimming shortened V by 5 bases and J by 2 bases, and 12 bases separated the two germline ends. This CDR3 has 14 amino acids. CDR3 sequence (DNA): TGTGCCAGCAGTCCTCTGAACCAGCAAGAGACCCAGTACTTC. Amino acids: CASSPLNQQETQYF.

This clonotype appeared a few times. V is TRBV29-1 and J is TRBJ2-7; weak D call: TRBD2 (5 bases). Germline CDR1 SQVTM, CDR2 ANQGSEA. V lost 4 bases to trimming and J lost 2 bases, with 9 bases between them. CDR3 length: 12 residues. The CDR3 reads CSVVGGPYEQYF. CDR3 sequence (DNA): TGCAGCGTTGTCGGCGGGCCCTACGAGCAGTACTTC.

The rearrangement links TRBV6-2 or TRBV6-3 to TRBJ1-1; D not certain. This CDR3 contains 16 residues. V lost 6 bases and J 0 bases, leaving 17 bases between the germline ends. Germline lookup yields CDR1 MNHEY and CDR2 SVGEGT. The CDR3 sequence is CASSPPWWALNTEAFF. Written as DNA, the CDR3 is TGTGCCAGCAGCCCCCCTTGGTGGGCATTGAACACTGAAGCTTTCTTT.

The rearrangement joins TRBV7-9 to TRBJ2-5, with 8 bases lining up with TRBD1. Looked up from germline, CDR1 is SEHNR and CDR2 is FQNEAQ (reference sequence). This CDR3 spans 15 amino acids. V shed 5 bases and J 4 bases; nucleotides not matched to a gene: 9. The CDR3 nucleotides read TGTGCCAGCAGCCCCCGGACAGGGTTGGGAGAGACCCAGTACTTC. It encodes CASSPRTGLGETQYF. The variable domain in full, with the rest retrieved from reference TRBV7-9 and TRBJ2-5, is DTGVSQNPRHKITKRGQNVTFRCDPISEHNRLYWYRQTLGQGPEFLTYFQNEAQLEKSRLLSDRFSAERPKGSFSTLEIQRTEQGDSAMYLCASSPRTGLGETQYFGPGTRLLVL.

This chain uses TRBV7-9 with TRBJ2-7, with D possibly matching TRBD2 (6 bases). The CDR3 loop spans 15 amino acids. Looked up from germline, CDR1 is SEHNR and CDR2 is FQNEAQ (reference sequence). Trimming cost V 6 bases and J 6 bases, with 21 bases left between them. The CDR3 region is CASRTTEKGGIEQYF. The CDR3 nucleotides read TGTGCCAGCAGGACGACAGAAAAGGGAGGAATCGAGCAGTACTTC.

This clonotype was detected only once. V and J are TRBV29-1 and TRBJ2-6; D is undetermined. This CDR3 has 14 residues. V lost 6 bases to trimming and J lost 0 bases, with 9 bases between them. The germline gives CDR1 SQVTM, CDR2 ANQGSEA. CDR3 sequence reads: CSVDPNSGANVLTF. The DNA for the CDR3 is TGCAGCGTCGACCCGAACTCTGGGGCCAACGTCCTGACTTTC.

The chain is built from TRBV5-4 and TRBJ2-1; 10 positions agree with TRBD2. V was clipped by 3 bases and J by 9 bases; unmatched bases: 18. The CDR3 totals 18 residues. Germline V gene lookup returns CDR1 SGHNT and CDR2 YYREEE (reference sequence). The CDR3 loop is CASSSLTVEAGGPGEQFF. DNA of the CDR3: TGTGCCAGCAGCTCCCTCACCGTTGAAGCGGGAGGGCCGGGTGAGCAGTTCTTC.